What follows are 29 T cell receptor beta chains derived from one specimen sequenced in a study of Ad26.COV2.S vaccination and SARS-CoV-2 variants. Libraries were prepared by immunoSEQ multiplex PCR; TCRdb keeps only in-frame clonotypes and omits some of them. The sample carries some 340,000 clones, approximately 86% recorded once. Treatment in this sample: about 20 received Ad26.COV2.S at low or high dose, single or two shots; roughly 5 received placebo; per-sample allocation not given. Vaccine and placebo recipients were sampled on day 63 after the first injection. Sequenced material: peripheral blood, taken in a trial of Ad26.COV2.S vaccine versus placebo. The receptors stem from a person aged 18-65 years who received the Ad26.COV2.S COVID-19 vaccine or a placebo.

Concerning this clone: Additional DNA sequences in this sample encode the identical CDR3. V is TRBV12-3 or TRBV12-4 and J is TRBJ1-1; D is unclear. The length of the CDR3 is 13 residues. Trimming left V 5 bases short and J 1 base short, with 8 bases between. The CDR3 coding sequence is TGTGCCAGCAGTCTTAGGGAGAACACTGAAGCTTTCTTT. Translated, it gives CASSLRENTEAFF.

The chain links TRBV6-5 to TRBJ1-2; the D is unclear. The germline CDR1 and CDR2 sequences are MNHEY and SVGAGI. There are 13 residues in the CDR3. The V and J ends lost 6 bases and 5 bases respectively, with 13 bases between them. This CDR3 reads CASRLRASYGYTF. CDR3 coding DNA: TGTGCCAGCAGACTTCGGGCCTCATATGGCTACACCTTC.

The rearrangement uses TRBV24-1 and TRBJ2-1; 9 bases map to TRBD2. V lost 3 bases and J lost 8; bases outside the gene matches: 1. This CDR3 is 13 amino acids long. CDR1 and CDR2 from the germline V gene are KGHDR and SFDVKD. The CDR3 DNA sequence: TGTGCCACCAGTGATCCTAGCGGGGATGAGCAGTTCTTC. This translates into CATSDPSGDEQFF.

The V call is TRBV29-1, the J call TRBJ1-2; TRBD1 matches at 8 bases. This CDR3 region has 16 residues. Germline V CDR1 and CDR2: SQVTM, ANQGSEA. After removal of 0 bases from V and 0 bases from J, the junction contained 6 bases not matched to a gene. CDR3 amino acids: CSVEDGTGFTNYGYTF. In nucleotides, the CDR3 is TGCAGCGTTGAAGATGGGACAGGTTTCACTAACTATGGCTACACCTTC.

The rearrangement joins TRBV18 to TRBJ2-7, with D possibly being TRBD1 (6 bases). Germline CDR1 KGHSH, CDR2 LQKENI. The CDR3 contains 15 residues. Trimming stripped 3 bases from V and 5 bases from J, with 17 bases between. CDR3 sequence (DNA): TGTGCCAGCTCACCTAAGGGCCAGGGGAACAACGAGCAGTACTTC. Residues: CASSPKGQGNNEQYF.

The rearrangement joins TRBV10-1 to TRBJ1-1, with D perhaps TRBD1 (6 bases). Germline loops: CDR1 WNHNN, CDR2 SYGVQD (reference sequence). There are 14 residues in the CDR3. The V end was cut by 2 bases, the J end by 9 bases, with 16 bases between. CDR3 sequence: CASSEPDRKTQAFF. CDR3 nucleotide sequence: TGCGCCAGCAGTGAGCCGGACAGAAAGACCCAAGCTTTCTTT.

The rearrangement links TRBV27 to TRBJ1-1; no clear D gene. The CDR3 sequence is 13 residues long. Germline V gene sequence: CDR1 MNHEY, CDR2 SMNVEV (reference sequence). V lost 4 bases and J lost 1, with 7 bases in between. The CDR3 nucleotides are TGTGCCAGCAGTTGGTCGGGGAACACTGAAGCTTTCTTT. Its translation is CASSWSGNTEAFF.

This sequence joins TRBV10-3 and TRBJ1-2; no clear D. Germline CDR1 and CDR2: ENHRY and SYGVKD. The CDR3 has 13 residues. With 4 bases removed from V and 7 bases from J, the gap between germline ends came to 13 bases. The CDR3 DNA sequence: TGTGCCATCAGTGGACGGACGGAGTTTGGCTACACCTTC. This translates into CAISGRTEFGYTF.

The chain employs TRBV2 and TRBJ2-7; no firm D call. CDR1 and CDR2 (germline): SNHLY, FYNNEI. The CDR3 spans 16 residues. V lost 0 bases to trimming and J lost 1 base, with 13 bases between them. CDR3 coding DNA: TGTGCCAGCAGTGAAGCAGTATCAGATACTTCCTACGAGCAGTACTTC. The encoded protein is CASSEAVSDTSYEQYF.

The chain is built from TRBV7-9 and TRBJ1-6; unclear D gene. Germline V gives CDR1 SEHNR, CDR2 FQNEAQ (reference sequence). This CDR3 region has 13 residues. Trimming stripped 5 bases from V and 10 bases from J, with 12 bases between. The CDR3 nucleotides are TGTGCCAGCAGCCCTGACGTGGGATCACCCCTCCACTTT. This encodes CASSPDVGSPLHF.

The chain links TRBV10-3 to TRBJ2-7, with D uncertain. Germline-derived CDR1 and CDR2 are ENHRY and SYGVKD. This CDR3 spans 11 amino acids. The germline V and J ends were trimmed by 8 bases and 5 bases, with 10 bases remaining between them. The DNA for the CDR3 is TGTGCCATCGGGAACAGAGACGAGCAGTACTTC. Residues: CAIGNRDEQYF.

The genes are TRBV6-4 and TRBJ1-3; 9 positions agree with TRBD1. V lost 4 bases to trimming and J lost 1 base; unmatched junction nucleotides: 8. This CDR3 has 17 amino acids. Germline V gene sequence: CDR1 MRHNA, CDR2 SNTAGT. The CDR3 DNA sequence: TGTGCCAGCAGTGCCTCGGACAGGGGAAGATCTGGAAACACCATATATTTT. This gives the protein CASSASDRGRSGNTIYF.

The V gene is TRBV6-1, the J gene TRBJ2-5; D ambiguous. Trimming pared 2 bases from V and 4 bases from J, leaving 14 bases between. Germline V gives CDR1 MNHNS, CDR2 SASEGT. The CDR3 totals 15 residues. CDR3 loop: CASSETPQELETQYF. The CDR3 DNA reads as TGTGCCAGCAGTGAAACCCCGCAGGAGTTAGAGACCCAGTACTTC.

This chain connects TRBV29-1 to TRBJ1-2, with 7 bases fitting TRBD1. Germline loops: CDR1 SQVTM, CDR2 ANQGSEA. This CDR3 is built from 12 residues. V trimming: 7 bases; J trimming: 2 bases; junction bases outside the gene matches: 4. CDR3 bases: TGCAGCGCATGGGACAGAAACTATGGCTACACCTTC. Translated: CSAWDRNYGYTF.

This rearrangement joins TRBV10-3 to TRBJ1-3; TRBD1 might be the D (5 bases). Germline CDR1 reads ENHRY; CDR2 reads SYGVKD. The length of the CDR3 is 15 residues. Trimming stripped 6 bases from V and 0 bases from J, with 12 bases between. The CDR3 region has the DNA TGTGCCATCAGCGGACATGCATCCTCTGGAAACACCATATATTTT. This encodes CAISGHASSGNTIYF.

This chain links TRBV5-1 with TRBJ2-7; perhaps TRBD1 as D (6 bases). From germline, CDR1 is SGHRS and CDR2 YFSETQ. The CDR3 covers 12 residues. Deletions cut 3 bases from V and 6 bases from J, with 10 bases between. The CDR3 loop is CASSSTGPEQYF. The CDR3 DNA reads TGCGCCAGCAGCTCGACAGGTCCCGAGCAGTACTTC.

This clone showed up just once. The V and J genes are TRBV27 and TRBJ1-4, with a weak D call TRBD1 (5 bases). Germline-derived CDR1 and CDR2 are MNHEY and SMNVEV (reference sequence). CDR3 length: 14 residues. The V end lost 3 bases, the J end lost 7 bases, and 12 bases lay between the germline ends. CDR3 sequence reads: CASSLVGGGEKLFF. DNA of the CDR3: TGTGCCAGCAGTTTGGTGGGGGGAGGTGAAAAACTGTTTTTT.

The chain links TRBV7-2 to TRBJ2-3, with D perhaps being TRBD1 or TRBD2 (5 bases each). V was pared by 8 bases and J by 2 bases, with 11 bases between. Germline loops: CDR1 SGHTA, CDR2 FQGNSA. This CDR3 region has 13 residues. In DNA, the CDR3 is TGTGCCAGCGCCGGGACCTCCACAGATACGCAGTATTTT. Protein product: CASAGTSTDTQYF.

As regards this clone: This same CDR3 is encoded by further DNA sequences in the sample. The rearrangement uses TRBV4-3 and TRBJ1-2; D gene uncertain. The CDR3 is made up of 13 amino acids. The germline V and J ends were trimmed by 0 bases and 7 bases, with 9 bases remaining between them. The germline CDR1 and CDR2 sequences are LGHNA and YSLEER. CDR3 sequence (DNA): TGCGCCAGCAGCCAAGATCCCAGGCGTGGCTACACCTTC. Translated: CASSQDPRRGYTF.

The chain links TRBV5-1 to TRBJ2-7, with a tentative D call TRBD1 (5 bases). CDR1 and CDR2 (germline): SGHRS, YFSETQ. The CDR3 contains 15 residues. Deletions cut 0 bases from V and 3 bases from J, with 13 bases between. As DNA, the CDR3 is TGCGCCAGCAGCTTGGCCGGGCAGGGCCTCTACGAGCAGTACTTC. Protein sequence: CASSLAGQGLYEQYF.

The rearrangement links TRBV30 to TRBJ2-7, with a weak D call TRBD1 (6 bases). In germline, CDR1 is GTSNPN, CDR2 SVGIG (reference sequence). The V end was cut by 2 bases, the J end by 6 bases, with 23 bases between. The CDR3 spans 16 residues. CDR3 protein: CAWSRVRQAEHREQYF. Here the CDR3 DNA reads TGTGCCTGGAGTCGGGTTCGACAGGCCGAACATCGCGAGCAGTACTTC. Full variable domain (missing parts from reference TRBV30 and TRBJ2-7): SQTIHQWPATLVQPVGSPLSLECTVEGTSNPNLYWYRQAAGRGLQLLFYSVGIGQISSEVPQNLSASRPQDRQFILSSKKLLLSDSGFYLCAWSRVRQAEHREQYFGPGTRLTVT.

CDR3 nucleotides: TGTGCCAGCTCACCACCGGGGATGGCGAACTCTGGGGCCAACGTCCTGACTTTC. It translates to CASSPPGMANSGANVLTF. The chain carries TRBV18 and TRBJ2-6; D is undetermined. Germline V gene lookup returns CDR1 KGHSH and CDR2 LQKENI. Trimming pared 0 bases from V and 0 bases from J, leaving 12 bases between. CDR3 length equals 18 residues.

This chain links TRBV3-1 (or the pseudogene TRBV3-2) with TRBJ2-1; D is tentatively TRBD1 or TRBD2 (6 bases each). CDR3 length equals 14 residues. In germline, CDR1 is LGHDT, CDR2 YNNKEL (reference sequence). Trimming shortened V by 4 bases and J by 6 bases, and 13 bases separated the two germline ends. CDR3 amino acids: CASSPGGVVNEQFF. The DNA of the CDR3 is TGTGCCAGCAGCCCCGGGGGCGTCGTCAATGAGCAGTTCTTC.

The chain couples TRBV6-5 to TRBJ1-3; 7 bases are shared with TRBD1. This CDR3 region has 14 residues. The germline gives CDR1 MNHEY, CDR2 SVGAGI. J was trimmed by 2 bases and V by 5 bases; bases with no gene match: 3. The CDR3 here is CASSPDRAGNTIYF. The CDR3 DNA reads TGTGCCAGCAGTCCCGACAGGGCTGGAAACACCATATATTTT.

A word on this clone: Other DNA sequences in the sample encode the same CDR3. The chain links TRBV5-1 to TRBJ1-2; the D gene is possibly TRBD1 (5 bases). Trimming pared 2 bases from V and 4 bases from J, leaving 6 bases between. This CDR3 comprises 12 residues. CDR1 is SGHRS and CDR2 is YFSETQ in the germline V gene. Here the CDR3 reads CASSLDSYGYTF. DNA of the CDR3: TGCGCCAGCAGCTTAGACAGCTATGGCTACACCTTC.

The chain has TRBV5-8 and TRBJ1-4, with a tentative D call TRBD1 (6 bases). The CDR3 loop spans 16 amino acids. Germline loops: CDR1 SGHTS, CDR2 YDEGEE. With 1 base removed from V and 8 bases from J, the gap between germline ends came to 18 bases. The CDR3 DNA follows: TGTGCCAGCAGCTTGATTGGTCAGGGGCGACGGGAAAAACTGTTTTTT. Translation gives CASSLIGQGRREKLFF.

The chain couples TRBV30 to TRBJ1-6; 7 bases line up with TRBD1. Looked up from germline, CDR1 is GTSNPN and CDR2 is SVGIG (reference sequence). This CDR3 region has 14 residues. J lost 2 bases, V lost 3 bases, and 1 base had no gene match. The CDR3 DNA follows: TGTGCCTGGAGCGGGACAGCCTATAATTCACCCCTCCACTTT. It specifies CAWSGTAYNSPLHF.

The chain recombines TRBV7-2 with TRBJ2-7; 8 nucleotides match TRBD1. CDR3 length: 16 residues. The junction had 12 bases not matched to a gene; V was cut back by 2 bases and J by 6 bases. From germline, CDR1 is SGHTA and CDR2 FQGNSA. CDR3 nucleotides: TGTGCCAGCAGCTTAATTTTGGTCAGGGGGCCCGCCGAGCAGTACTTC. Residues: CASSLILVRGPAEQYF. The variable domain in full, with the rest retrieved from reference TRBV7-2 and TRBJ2-7, is GAGVSQSPSNKVTEKGKDVELRCDPISGHTALYWYRQSLGQGLEFLIYFQGNSAPDKSGLPSDRFSAERTGGSVSTLTIQRTQQEDSAVYLCASSLILVRGPAEQYFGPGTRLTVT.

The gene calls are TRBV6-5 and TRBJ1-5, with a possible D match to TRBD1 (5 bases). From germline, CDR1 is MNHEY and CDR2 SVGAGI. The CDR3 is 16 residues long. V was pared by 2 bases and J by 7 bases, with 18 bases between. CDR3 in amino acids: CASSYTSMGGGQPQHF. In DNA, the CDR3 is TGTGCCAGCAGTTACACTTCCATGGGGGGGGGACAGCCCCAGCATTTT.